This T cell receptor (beta chain) was sequenced for a study of shared clonotypes between healthy human individuals. CDR1 and CDR2 from the germline V gene are MGHRA and YSYEKL. This CDR3 is built from 17 residues. V lost 0 bases and J lost 1; bases outside the gene matches: 6. Sequencing used immunoSEQ multiplex PCR; TCRdb keeps in-frame clones, though not all of them. This table holds under 750,000 clones, roughly 72% found once. Sequencing was carried out using memory CD4+ T cells sorted from blood. Subset meaning: CD45RA-negative fraction. This rearrangement joins TRBV4-1 to TRBJ2-5, with 9 bases fitting TRBD2. The origin of this receptor is a woman in her twenties or thirties in good health. CDR3 in DNA: TGCGCCAGCAGCCAAGAGGAGGGACTAGCAGGCCAAGAGACCCAGTACTTC. Translating it yields CASSQEEGLAGQETQYF.